This is a list of T cell receptor beta chains from one sample in a study of siplizumab effects on memory and regulatory T cells. The table came from immunoSEQ multiplex PCR; TCRdb's copy has only in-frame clones and leaves some out. The sample has roughly 68,000 clones; less than 85% are singletons. Specimen: memory CD4+ T cells sorted from blood. The receptors come from a human donor in good health. Both conserved end residues are part of each CDR3. Each record gives: V gene, CDR3 protein.

TRBV5-1 | CASSLAGQGTTEAFF
TRBV19 | CASTSGGEGLTQYF
TRBV5-8 | CASSSDSYEQYF
TRBV6-1 | CATVRVDTQYF
TRBV7-2 | CASSYSGTGDEKLFF
TRBV2 | CASTWTEKLFF
TRBV13 | CASSLGGQGLQETQYF
TRBV7-2 | CASSLARANQPQHF
TRBV2 | CASSRVQTNYGYTF
TRBV28 | CASSLAGTGTYEQYF
TRBV28 | CASSLGPELNEKLFF
TRBV7-6 | CASSLVVSGGGETQYF
TRBV19 | CASSIDPVQPQHF
TRBV18 | CASSPGPKNRAFF
TRBV25-1 | CASARGNTEAFF
TRBV19 | CASSLRRDSEAFF
TRBV13 | CASSSSFAGGLYNEQFF
TRBV19 | CASSAASGGRGNLAKNIQYF
TRBV11-2 | CASSLDVGGRSPLHF
TRBV5-4 | CASSLEGNNQPQHF
TRBV19 | CASSTQRGWEQFF
TRBV6-1 | CASSRQGAGATQYF
TRBV5-6 | CASSTDYSPYEQYF
TRBV30 | CAWSPPASSSYEQYF
TRBV7-2 | CASSLSGIVTDTQYF
TRBV2 | CASSESRGRGANVLTF
TRBV6-1 | CASGGNYGYTF
TRBV21-1 | CASSKGALAGNEQFF
TRBV7-2 | CASSLKSEDTEAFF
TRBV7-8 | CASSRTGTRDQPQHF
TRBV10-2 | CASSMTGADIETQYF
TRBV20-1 | CSAGLVHEQYF
TRBV27 | CASSSSREAYTQYF
TRBV2 | CASTGTSGRSYNEQFF
TRBV25-1 | CASSDLGSGNYNEQFF
TRBV19 | CASSNEGAGANVLTF
TRBV4-1 | CASSQRDKSPGYGYTF
TRBV7-9 | CASSPRQTSGRHEQYF
TRBV21-1 | CASSKRQYHSGANVLTF
TRBV5-4 | CASSTTGGPRSGANVLTF